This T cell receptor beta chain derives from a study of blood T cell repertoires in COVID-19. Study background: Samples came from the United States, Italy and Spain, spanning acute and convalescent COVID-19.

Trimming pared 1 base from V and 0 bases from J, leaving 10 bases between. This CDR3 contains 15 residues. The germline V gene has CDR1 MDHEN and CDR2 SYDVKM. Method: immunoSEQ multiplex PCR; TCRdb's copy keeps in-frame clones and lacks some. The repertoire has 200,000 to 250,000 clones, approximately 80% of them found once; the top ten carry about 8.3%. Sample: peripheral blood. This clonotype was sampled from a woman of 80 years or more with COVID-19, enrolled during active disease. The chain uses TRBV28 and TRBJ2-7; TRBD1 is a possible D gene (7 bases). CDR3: CASSLSRGDSYEQYF. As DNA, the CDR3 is TGTGCCAGCAGTTTATCCAGGGGGGACTCCTACGAGCAGTACTTC.